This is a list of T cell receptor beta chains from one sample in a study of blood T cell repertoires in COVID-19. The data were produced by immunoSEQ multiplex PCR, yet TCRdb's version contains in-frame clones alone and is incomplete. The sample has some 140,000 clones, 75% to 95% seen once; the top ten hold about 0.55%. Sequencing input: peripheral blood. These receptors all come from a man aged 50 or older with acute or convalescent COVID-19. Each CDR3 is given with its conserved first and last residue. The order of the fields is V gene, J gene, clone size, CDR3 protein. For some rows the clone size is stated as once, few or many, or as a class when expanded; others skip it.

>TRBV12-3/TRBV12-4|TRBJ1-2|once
CASSTGTVYGYTF
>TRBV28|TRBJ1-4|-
CASSPTQDGKLFF
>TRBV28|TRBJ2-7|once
CASSPAVRYEQYF
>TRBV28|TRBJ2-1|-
CASRAGTGFNEQFF
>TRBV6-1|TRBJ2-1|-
CASSDRTGGAFNEQFF
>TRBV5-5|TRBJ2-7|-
CASSLGQGPYEQYF
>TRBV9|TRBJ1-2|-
CASENTGTGSNPYGYTF
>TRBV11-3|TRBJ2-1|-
CASSQGLAGANEQFF
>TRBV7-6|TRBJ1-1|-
CASSPQSKAFF
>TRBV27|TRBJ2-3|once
CASSSWGQVLGTDTQYF
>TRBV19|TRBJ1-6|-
CASSGISYNSPLHF
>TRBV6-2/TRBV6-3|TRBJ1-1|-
CASSYGRVGTEAFF
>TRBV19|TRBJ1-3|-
CASSHRELGNTIYF
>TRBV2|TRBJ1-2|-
CASSSGGRGYTF
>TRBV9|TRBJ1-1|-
CASSVGDRVVPEAFF
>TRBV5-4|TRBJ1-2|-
CASSYTGGASYGYTF
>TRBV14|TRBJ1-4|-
CASSQDPRGREKLFF
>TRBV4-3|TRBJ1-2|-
CASSQEAGRVNYGYTF
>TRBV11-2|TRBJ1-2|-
CASSLTDRGTGGYTF
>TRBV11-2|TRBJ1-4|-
CASSSNPGGDEKLFF
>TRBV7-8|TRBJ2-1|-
CASSSGAGSYNEQFF
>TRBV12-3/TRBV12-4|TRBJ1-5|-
CASSLGGSQPQHF
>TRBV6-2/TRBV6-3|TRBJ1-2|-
CASSTGHLYGYTF
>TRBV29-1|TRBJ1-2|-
CSVEGDRGKLGYTF
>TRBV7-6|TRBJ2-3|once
CASSLARASGRTTDTQYF
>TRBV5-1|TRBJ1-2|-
CASSLARQSRVGGYTF
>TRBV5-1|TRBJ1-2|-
CASSDYTRDYGYTF
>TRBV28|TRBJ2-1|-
CASISSGIRNEQFF
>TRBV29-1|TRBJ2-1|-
CSSYRGGSYNEQFF
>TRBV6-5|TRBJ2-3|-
CASSYSSGAITQYF
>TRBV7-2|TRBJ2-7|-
CASSFLAGGTREQYF
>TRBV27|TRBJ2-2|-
CASSSGLAGANTGELFF
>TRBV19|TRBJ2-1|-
CASDRRTSGSNEQFF
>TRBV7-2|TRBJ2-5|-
CASSLQETQYF
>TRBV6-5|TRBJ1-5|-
CASSPNRGIQPQHF
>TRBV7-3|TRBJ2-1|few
CASSLFTGGEQFF
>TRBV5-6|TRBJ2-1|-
CASRYLAGASFNEQFF
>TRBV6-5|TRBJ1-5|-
CASRTGVGQPQHF
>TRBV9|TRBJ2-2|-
CASSVGTGFVGELFF
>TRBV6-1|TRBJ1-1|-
CASSERSGVANAEAFF
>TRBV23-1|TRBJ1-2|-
CASSLGLGEGYTF
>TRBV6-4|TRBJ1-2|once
CASSDYPGWPYGYTF
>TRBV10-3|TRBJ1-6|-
CAISESEGASYNSPLHF
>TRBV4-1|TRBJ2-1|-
CASSQDRLAYNEQFF
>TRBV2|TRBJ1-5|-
CASRLYNQPQHF
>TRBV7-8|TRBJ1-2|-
CASSLSGVKGYTF
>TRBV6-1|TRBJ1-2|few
CASSESLPRTEGYTF
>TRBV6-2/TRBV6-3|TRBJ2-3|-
CASSYSTGADTQYF
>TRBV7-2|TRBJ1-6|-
CASSLEDSYSPLHF
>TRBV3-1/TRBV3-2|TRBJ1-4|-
CASSLHAQTGEKKKLFF
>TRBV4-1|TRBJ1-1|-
CASSRPGQMNTEAFF
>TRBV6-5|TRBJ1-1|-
CAAATGGRTEAFF
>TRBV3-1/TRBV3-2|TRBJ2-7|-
CASSPGPGGSYEQYF
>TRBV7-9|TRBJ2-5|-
CASSLGDSSHETQYF